One sample yielded the 13 T cell receptor beta chains listed below, sequenced in a study of blood T cell repertoires in COVID-19. Repertoires were generated with immunoSEQ multiplex PCR, while TCRdb's copy carries only in-frame clones and drops some. Of under 250,000 clones listed, roughly 80% are singletons. Material for sequencing was peripheral blood. The receptors were gathered from a woman aged 70-85 years with active or convalescent COVID-19.

The chain uses TRBV19 and TRBJ2-3, with a possible D match to TRBD1 (5 bases). The CDR3 contains 15 residues. The V end lost 4 bases, the J end lost 4 bases, and 15 bases lay between the germline ends. Germline CDR1 reads LNHDA; CDR2 reads SQIVND (reference sequence). DNA of the CDR3: TGTGCCAGTAGTAGGGGTCCAGGGTCGGCAGATACGCAGTATTTT. Its protein is CASSRGPGSADTQYF.

This clone was observed a handful of times. The CDR3 nucleotides read TGTGCCAGCAGTCCGCAAAGGGGACTAGCGGGGCCCGAGCAGTACTTC. Encoded protein: CASSPQRGLAGPEQYF. This rearrangement joins TRBV5-6 to TRBJ2-7; 13 bases match TRBD2. The germline gives CDR1 SGHDT, CDR2 YYEEEE. The CDR3 spans 16 residues. The V gene end was trimmed by 5 bases and the J gene end by 6 bases; junction bases not matched to a gene: 11. Combining the CDR3 with reference TRBV5-6 and TRBJ2-7 gives the whole variable domain DAGVTQSPTHLIKTRGQQVTLRCSPKSGHDTVSWYQQALGQGPQFIFQYYEEEERQRGNFPDRFSGHQFPNYSSELNVNALLLGDSALYLCASSPQRGLAGPEQYFGPGTRLTVT.

The CDR3 is CASSQRGTGDTGTEAFF. CDR3 nucleotides: TGTGCCAGCAGCCAGAGGGGGACAGGGGATACGGGCACTGAAGCTTTCTTT. The chain is built from TRBV3-1 (or the pseudogene TRBV3-2) and TRBJ1-1; TRBD1 aligns across 10 bases. Germline V gene lookup returns CDR1 LGHDT and CDR2 YNNKEL (reference sequence). The CDR3 totals 17 residues. The V and J ends lost 3 bases and 4 bases, in that order; junction bases with no gene match: 11.

The chain couples TRBV10-3 to TRBJ1-3; 7 positions agree with TRBD1. Germline V gene lookup returns CDR1 ENHRY and CDR2 SYGVKD. The CDR3 is 17 amino acids. Trimming cost V 2 bases and J 0 bases; bases outside gene matches: 7. This CDR3 reads CAISERGPGDSGNTIYF. CDR3 in DNA: TGTGCCATCAGTGAGAGGGGGCCGGGTGACTCTGGAAACACCATATATTTT.

The V and J genes are TRBV7-3 and TRBJ2-5; 9 nucleotides match TRBD1. Germline V gene lookup returns CDR1 SGHTA and CDR2 FQGTGA. After removal of 4 bases from V and 7 bases from J, the junction contained 7 bases not matched to a gene. This CDR3 spans 14 amino acids. CDR3 sequence reads: CASSSGQGRATQYF. For the CDR3, the DNA is TGTGCCAGCAGCTCCGGACAGGGGAGGGCGACCCAGTACTTC. Complete variable domain (other parts from reference TRBV7-3 and TRBJ2-5): GAGVSQTPSNKVTEKGKYVELRCDPISGHTALYWYRQSLGQGPEFLIYFQGTGAADDSGLPNDRFFAVRPEGSVSTLKIQRTERGDSAVYLCASSSGQGRATQYFGPGTRLLVL.

The chain joins TRBV6-2 or TRBV6-3 to TRBJ1-2; D is perhaps TRBD1 (6 bases). The CDR3 spans 16 residues. CDR1 and CDR2 from the germline V gene are MNHEY and SVGEGT. Trimming removed 2 bases from V and 4 bases from J, with 17 bases in between. CDR3 loop: CASSYPKFTGLYGYTF. The CDR3 DNA sequence: TGTGCCAGCAGTTACCCCAAATTCACAGGGCTCTATGGCTACACCTTC.

This clone has a single count. V is TRBV11-2 and J is TRBJ2-7, with D tentatively TRBD2 (6 bases). The CDR3 contains 15 residues. Trimming pared 1 base from V and 3 bases from J, leaving 13 bases between. CDR1 and CDR2 (germline): SGHAT, FQNNGV. The chain's CDR3 is CASSLVSGASYEQYF. CDR3 bases: TGTGCCAGCAGCTTAGTTTCGGGAGCGAGCTACGAGCAGTACTTC.

V is TRBV4-2 and J is TRBJ2-3; D perhaps matches TRBD2 (6 bases). V was pared by 4 bases and J by 6 bases, with 11 bases between. CDR1 is LGHNA and CDR2 is YNFKEQ in the germline V gene. CDR3 length: 13 residues. CDR3 in amino acids: CASSPAGTDTQYF. CDR3 DNA: TGTGCCAGCAGCCCCGCGGGGACGGATACGCAGTATTTT.

The genes are TRBV30 and TRBJ2-2; D is undetermined. The CDR3 length is 14 residues. Looked up from germline, CDR1 is GTSNPN and CDR2 is SVGIG (reference sequence). Trimming removed 5 bases at V and 5 bases at J, with 15 bases between. Here the CDR3 reads CAWVPQTTTGELFF. The CDR3 region has the DNA TGTGCCTGGGTTCCCCAAACTACGACCGGGGAGCTGTTTTTT.

This clone appeared once. Here the CDR3 DNA reads TGCGCCAGCAGCCTTGGAGGAGATGTGACCCAGTACTTC. This gives the protein CASSLGGDVTQYF. V is TRBV5-1 and J is TRBJ2-5; tentatively, D is TRBD2 (5 bases). V lost 4 bases to trimming and J lost 7 bases, with 14 bases between them. CDR1 and CDR2 (germline): SGHRS, YFSETQ. The CDR3 totals 13 residues. Full variable domain (outside the CDR3, taken from reference TRBV5-1 and TRBJ2-5): KAGVTQTPRYLIKTRGQQVTLSCSPISGHRSVSWYQQTPGQGLQFLFEYFSETQRNKGNFPGRFSGRQFSNSRSEMNVSTLELGDSALYLCASSLGGDVTQYFGPGTRLLVL.

The J gene is TRBJ2-7, the V gene TRBV5-4; D gene unclear. The CDR3 is 15 amino acids. The germline CDR1 and CDR2 sequences are SGHNT and YYREEE (reference sequence). V was shortened by 0 bases and J by 0 bases, with 10 bases between the two germline ends. CDR3 region: CASSLEFGSSYEQYF. DNA for the CDR3: TGTGCCAGCAGCTTGGAGTTTGGCAGCTCCTACGAGCAGTACTTC. The entire variable domain, with the rest obtained from reference TRBV5-4 and TRBJ2-7, is as follows: ETGVTQSPTHLIKTRGQQVTLRCSSQSGHNTVSWYQQALGQGPQFIFQYYREEENGRGNFPPRFSGLQFPNYSSELNVNALELDDSALYLCASSLEFGSSYEQYFGPGTRLTVT.

This chain connects TRBV6-5 to TRBJ1-3, with 7 bases fitting TRBD1. The CDR3 loop spans 15 amino acids. Germline CDR1 and CDR2: MNHEY and SVGAGI. Trimming cost V 5 bases and J 4 bases; bases outside gene matches: 8. The CDR3 here is CASSPDDRAGNTIYF. CDR3 bases: TGTGCCAGCAGTCCCGACGACAGGGCGGGAAACACCATATATTTT.

V gene TRBV6-1 combines with J gene TRBJ2-5; D is uncertain. Trimming stripped 2 bases from V and 1 base from J, with 11 bases between. This CDR3 contains 15 residues. CDR1 is MNHNS and CDR2 is SASEGT in the germline V gene. CDR3 sequence (DNA): TGTGCCAGCAGTGAAACCCCCTGGGCCCAAGAGACCCAGTACTTC. It yields the protein CASSETPWAQETQYF.